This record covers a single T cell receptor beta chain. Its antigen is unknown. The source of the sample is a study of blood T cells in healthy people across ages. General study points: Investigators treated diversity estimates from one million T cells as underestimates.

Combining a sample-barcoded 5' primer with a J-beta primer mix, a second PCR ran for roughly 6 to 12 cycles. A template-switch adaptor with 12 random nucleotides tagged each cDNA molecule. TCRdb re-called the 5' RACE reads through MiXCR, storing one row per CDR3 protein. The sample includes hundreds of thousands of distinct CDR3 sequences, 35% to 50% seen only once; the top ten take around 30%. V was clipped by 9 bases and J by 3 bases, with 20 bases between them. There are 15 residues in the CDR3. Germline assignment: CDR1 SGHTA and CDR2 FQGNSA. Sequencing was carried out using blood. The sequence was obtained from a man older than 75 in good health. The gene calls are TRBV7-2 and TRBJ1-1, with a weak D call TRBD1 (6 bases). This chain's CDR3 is CASSANFRGDTEAFF. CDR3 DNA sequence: TGTGCCAGTAGCGCGAACTTCAGGGGCGACACTGAAGCTTTCTTT.